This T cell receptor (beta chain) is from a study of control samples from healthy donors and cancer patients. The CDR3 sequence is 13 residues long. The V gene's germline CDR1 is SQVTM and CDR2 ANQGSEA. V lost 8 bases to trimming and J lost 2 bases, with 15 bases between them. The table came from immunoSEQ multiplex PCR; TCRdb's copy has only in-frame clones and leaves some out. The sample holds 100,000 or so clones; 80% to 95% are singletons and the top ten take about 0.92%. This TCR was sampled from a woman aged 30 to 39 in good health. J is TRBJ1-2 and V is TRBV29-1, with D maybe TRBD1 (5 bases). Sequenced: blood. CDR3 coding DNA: TGCAGCACCCTCGGGGGTTCCAACTATGGCTACACCTTC. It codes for CSTLGGSNYGYTF.